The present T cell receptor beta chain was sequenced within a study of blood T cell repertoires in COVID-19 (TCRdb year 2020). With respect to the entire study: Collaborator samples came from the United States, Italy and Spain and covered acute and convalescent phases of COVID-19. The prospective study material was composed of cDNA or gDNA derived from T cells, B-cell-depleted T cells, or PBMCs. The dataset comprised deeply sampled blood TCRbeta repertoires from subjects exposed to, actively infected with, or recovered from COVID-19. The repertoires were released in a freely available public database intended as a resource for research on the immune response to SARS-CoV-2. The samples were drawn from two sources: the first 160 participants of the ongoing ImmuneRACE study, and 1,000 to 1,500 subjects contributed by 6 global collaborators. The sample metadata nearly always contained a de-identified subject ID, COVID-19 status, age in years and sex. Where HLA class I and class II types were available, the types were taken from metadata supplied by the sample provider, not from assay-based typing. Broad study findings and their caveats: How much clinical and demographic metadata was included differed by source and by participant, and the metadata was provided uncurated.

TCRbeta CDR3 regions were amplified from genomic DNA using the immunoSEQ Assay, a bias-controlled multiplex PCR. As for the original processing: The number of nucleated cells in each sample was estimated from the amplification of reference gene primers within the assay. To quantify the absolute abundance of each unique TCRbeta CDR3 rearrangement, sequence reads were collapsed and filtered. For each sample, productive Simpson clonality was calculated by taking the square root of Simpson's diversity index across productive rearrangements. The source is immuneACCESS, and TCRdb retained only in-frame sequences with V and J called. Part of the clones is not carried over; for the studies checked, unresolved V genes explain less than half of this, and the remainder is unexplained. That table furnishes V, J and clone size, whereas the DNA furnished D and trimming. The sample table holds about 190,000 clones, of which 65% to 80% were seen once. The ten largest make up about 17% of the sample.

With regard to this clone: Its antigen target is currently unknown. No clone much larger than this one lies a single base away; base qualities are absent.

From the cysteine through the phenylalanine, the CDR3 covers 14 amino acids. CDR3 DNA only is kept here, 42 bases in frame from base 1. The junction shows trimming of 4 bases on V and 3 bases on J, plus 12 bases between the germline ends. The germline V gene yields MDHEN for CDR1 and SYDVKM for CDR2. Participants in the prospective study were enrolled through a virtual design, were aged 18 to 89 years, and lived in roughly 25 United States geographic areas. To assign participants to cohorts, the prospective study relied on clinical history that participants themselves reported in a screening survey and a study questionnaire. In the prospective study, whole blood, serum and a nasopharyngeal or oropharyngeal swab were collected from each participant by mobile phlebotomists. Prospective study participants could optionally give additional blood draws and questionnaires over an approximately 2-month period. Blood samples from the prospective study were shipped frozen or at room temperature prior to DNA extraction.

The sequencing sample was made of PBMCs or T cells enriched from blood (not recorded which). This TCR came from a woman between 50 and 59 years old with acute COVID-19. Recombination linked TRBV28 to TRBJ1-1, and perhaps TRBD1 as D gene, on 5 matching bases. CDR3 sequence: CASSSGTTYTEAFF. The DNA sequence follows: TGTGCCAGCAGTTCGGGGACTACGTACACTGAAGCTTTCTTT.